The 27 T cell receptor beta chains reported below all come from one sample, sequenced in a study of blood T cell repertoires in COVID-19. Some clones are missing from TCRdb's copy, which holds only in-frame ones; the method was immunoSEQ multiplex PCR. The table records more than 70,000 clones, 65% to 90% of them present only once. The material sequenced was peripheral blood. These receptors were collected from a man at least 80 years old with active or convalescent COVID-19.

This chain joins TRBV7-3 and TRBJ2-7; 12 bases align to TRBD2. CDR3 length: 18 residues. Germline trimming cut 5 bases from V and 6 bases from J; bases unmatched to any gene: 17. Germline-derived CDR1 and CDR2 are SGHTA and FQGTGA. The CDR3 is CASSPGGLAGGLMGEQYF. DNA of the CDR3: TGTGCCAGCAGCCCCGGGGGGCTAGCGGGAGGGCTAATGGGCGAGCAGTACTTC.

V usage is TRBV6-5 and J usage is TRBJ2-7; D is perhaps TRBD1 (6 bases). The CDR3 has 12 residues. From germline, CDR1 is MNHEY and CDR2 SVGAGI. V lost 7 bases and J 3 bases, leaving 10 bases between the germline ends. The CDR3: CASIGQFYEQYF. The CDR3 nucleotides are TGTGCCAGCATTGGACAGTTCTACGAGCAGTACTTC.

A few counts support this clone. This sequence joins TRBV18 and TRBJ1-2; D gene unclear. The CDR3 spans 12 residues. Trimming left V 3 bases short and J 8 bases short, with 10 bases between. Germline V gene data show CDR1 as KGHSH and CDR2 as LQKENI. CDR3 nucleotide sequence: TGTGCCAGCTCACCCGGTTCTTTGGGCTACACCTTC. Its translation is CASSPGSLGYTF.

This clone was counted between two and nine times. J is TRBJ2-7 and V is TRBV30; possible D gene TRBD1, 6 bases. The CDR3 spans 13 residues. Germline V gene lookup returns CDR1 GTSNPN and CDR2 SVGIG (reference sequence). The CDR3 DNA follows: TGTGCTTGCCGGACAGCGACCCTAGGGGAGCAGTACTTC. Translated: CACRTATLGEQYF.

The gene calls are TRBV5-1 and TRBJ2-5, with D perhaps matching TRBD1 (6 bases). The length of the CDR3 is 14 residues. Germline CDR1 is SGHRS and CDR2 is YFSETQ. Trimming took 0 bases from V and 1 from J, leaving 7 bases between them. CDR3 residues: CASSLAGVQETQYF. The CDR3 DNA is TGCGCCAGCAGCTTGGCAGGGGTCCAAGAGACCCAGTACTTC.

The V gene is TRBV12-5, the J gene TRBJ2-3, with D perhaps matching TRBD1 (5 bases). The V gene's germline CDR1 is LGHNT and CDR2 FRNRAP. The V and J ends lost 5 bases and 1 base respectively, with 7 bases between them. This CDR3 spans 13 amino acids. The CDR3 region is CASGDSGTDTQYF. The CDR3 DNA sequence: TGTGCTAGTGGTGACAGTGGCACAGATACGCAGTATTTT.

The chain combines TRBV4-3 with TRBJ2-3; 8 bases map to TRBD1. CDR3 length: 20 amino acids. Trimming cost V 4 bases and J 3 bases; bases outside gene matches: 21. CDR1 and CDR2 (germline): LGHNA, YSLEER. This CDR3 is CASSLVNLGHTGGWTDTQYF. The DNA of the CDR3 is TGCGCCAGCAGCCTCGTCAACCTGGGCCACACAGGGGGTTGGACAGATACGCAGTATTTT.

The chain is built from TRBV27 and TRBJ2-7; D not certain. Germline CDR1 reads MNHEY; CDR2 reads SMNVEV (reference sequence). The V and J ends lost 0 bases and 1 base respectively, with 10 bases between them. CDR3 size: 15 residues. CDR3 sequence: CASSLSFGQSYEQYF. In nucleotides, the CDR3 is TGTGCCAGCAGTTTATCCTTTGGGCAATCCTACGAGCAGTACTTC.

This chain links TRBV4-1 with TRBJ2-2, with TRBD2 matching 9 bases. The CDR3 has 15 amino acids. Trimming removed 4 bases from V and 0 bases from J; junction bases left unmatched: 0. The V gene's germline CDR1 is MGHRA and CDR2 YSYEKL. In nucleotides, the CDR3 is TGCGCCAGCAGCCCTAGCGGGGCGAACACCGGGGAGCTGTTTTTT. It specifies CASSPSGANTGELFF.

This chain uses TRBV9 with TRBJ2-1; 7 bases agree with TRBD2. This CDR3 is built from 17 residues. V dropped 3 bases and J dropped 6; count of bases not matched to a gene: 15. Germline CDR1 is SGDLS and CDR2 is YYNGEE. The CDR3 DNA sequence: TGTGCCAGCAGCGCGTGGGCCTCGGGAGGCTGGGGCAATGAGCAGTTCTTC. Translating it yields CASSAWASGGWGNEQFF.

This clone was seen just once. V gene TRBV3-1 (or the pseudogene TRBV3-2) combines with J gene TRBJ2-3; the match to TRBD2 covers 12 bases. This CDR3 is built from 16 residues. Trimming cost V 5 bases and J 5 bases; bases outside gene matches: 8. Germline values: CDR1 LGHDT, CDR2 YNNKEL (reference sequence). The CDR3 reads CASSSLAGGPGDTQYF. DNA of the CDR3: TGTGCCAGCAGCAGCCTAGCGGGAGGGCCGGGAGATACGCAGTATTTT.

The CDR3 sequence: CASSLGLALDDEQFF. CDR3 coding DNA: TGCGCCAGCAGCTTGGGACTAGCCCTTGACGATGAGCAGTTCTTC. The V call is TRBV5-1, the J call TRBJ2-1, with 7 bases aligning to TRBD2. V dropped 0 bases and J dropped 8; count of bases not matched to a gene: 8. Germline CDR1 is SGHRS and CDR2 is YFSETQ. This CDR3 has 15 residues.

The V gene is TRBV4-2, the J gene TRBJ2-1; D is possibly TRBD2 (6 bases). The CDR3 loop spans 18 amino acids. The germline V gene has CDR1 LGHNA and CDR2 YNFKEQ. V shed 1 base and J shed 3 bases, with 19 bases lying between them. The CDR3 loop reads CASSQVPGASVFYNEQFF. In DNA, the CDR3 is TGTGCCAGCAGCCAAGTACCCGGGGCTAGCGTTTTCTACAATGAGCAGTTCTTC.

The chain joins TRBV24-1 to TRBJ2-1; 8 bases fit TRBD2. Trimming at V came to 9 bases and at J to 4 bases, leaving 7 bases not matched to a gene. CDR3 size: 14 residues. The germline CDR1 and CDR2 sequences are KGHDR and SFDVKD. The CDR3 coding sequence is TGTGCCACCTCCCGGGAGGGCCAATACAATGAGCAGTTCTTC. Protein sequence: CATSREGQYNEQFF.

This sequence joins TRBV5-1 and TRBJ1-1, with 8 bases fitting TRBD1. CDR1 is SGHRS, CDR2 YFSETQ, per germline. This CDR3 has 13 residues. V was pared by 5 bases and J by 1 base, with 1 base of the junction left unmatched. Here the CDR3 DNA reads TGCGCCAGCAGAGGGACAGGGAACACTGAAGCTTTCTTT. Protein: CASRGTGNTEAFF.

V is TRBV30 and J is TRBJ2-7; 7 bases align to TRBD1. The CDR3 extends over 13 amino acids. Trimming at V came to 5 bases and at J to 1 base, leaving 5 bases not matched to a gene. Per germline, CDR1 GTSNPN and CDR2 SVGIG (reference sequence). CDR3 in amino acids: CAWDRVISYEQYF. CDR3 sequence (DNA): TGTGCCTGGGACAGGGTAATTTCCTACGAGCAGTACTTC.

This chain connects TRBV7-3 to TRBJ2-5; perhaps TRBD2 as D (5 bases). V lost 1 base to trimming and J lost 4 bases, with 16 bases between them. This CDR3 has 16 amino acids. Germline lookup yields CDR1 SGHTA and CDR2 FQGTGA. The CDR3 nucleotides are TGTGCCAGCAGCTTAATGCCGCCGGGAAAGGGAGAGACCCAGTACTTC. This sequence encodes CASSLMPPGKGETQYF.

The CDR3 loop reads CASSLTLDRSTGELFF. DNA of the CDR3: TGTGCCAGCTCACTGACTTTAGACAGGTCCACCGGGGAGCTGTTTTTT. The genes are TRBV18 and TRBJ2-2; TRBD1 is a possible D gene (6 bases). V lost 4 bases and J 4 bases, leaving 16 bases between the germline ends. Germline V gene sequence: CDR1 KGHSH, CDR2 LQKENI. The CDR3 length is 16 residues.

This chain uses TRBV30 with TRBJ2-7; TRBD2 aligns across 11 bases. V was pared by 4 bases and J by 1 base, with 15 bases of the junction left unmatched. Germline CDR1 and CDR2: GTSNPN and SVGIG (reference sequence). The CDR3 consists of 18 residues. The CDR3 nucleotides are TGTGCCTGGACCCCGGGACACTTGCTAGCGGGAGGTTCCTACGAGCAGTACTTC. It yields the protein CAWTPGHLLAGGSYEQYF.

This chain uses TRBV4-3 with TRBJ1-1, with 8 positions matching TRBD1. Germline loops: CDR1 LGHNA, CDR2 YSLEER. The CDR3 covers 14 residues. After removal of 4 bases from V and 4 bases from J, the junction contained 5 bases not matched to a gene. CDR3 sequence reads: CASSLSTGGTEAFF. The CDR3 coding sequence is TGCGCCAGCAGCCTATCCACAGGGGGCACTGAAGCTTTCTTT.

This rearrangement joins TRBV6-6 to TRBJ1-6; no reliable D call. The V end was cut by 5 bases, the J end by 10 bases, with 15 bases between. Looked up from germline, CDR1 is MNHNY and CDR2 is SVGAGI (reference sequence). CDR3 length: 14 amino acids. This CDR3 is CASSRQRSESPLHF. The CDR3 DNA sequence: TGTGCCAGCAGTCGACAAAGGAGTGAATCACCCCTCCACTTT.

V and J are TRBV6-2 or TRBV6-3 and TRBJ1-4; TRBD1 is a possible D gene (5 bases). V lost 3 bases and J 8 bases, leaving 25 bases between the germline ends. Germline V lookup: CDR1 MNHEY, CDR2 SVGEGT. This CDR3 spans 18 amino acids. CDR3 nucleotide sequence: TGTGCCAGCAGTTATTGGACACCTATAACCTTTGGCTTCGAAAAACTGTTTTTT. It translates to CASSYWTPITFGFEKLFF.

This clone was picked up a small number of times. DNA of the CDR3: TGTGCCAGCAGCCCCTCGGACTATGGCTACACCTTC. Protein product: CASSPSDYGYTF. The genes are TRBV14 and TRBJ1-2; D gene uncertain. Germline CDR1 SGHDN, CDR2 FVKESK. V lost 4 bases and J lost 3, with 6 bases in between. This CDR3 contains 12 residues.

This chain uses TRBV5-4 with TRBJ2-3, with D perhaps matching TRBD1 (6 bases). This CDR3 is built from 13 residues. Germline assignment: CDR1 SGHNT and CDR2 YYREEE (reference sequence). V lost 4 bases and J lost 3, with 9 bases in between. This CDR3 reads CASSTTGTDTQYF. The CDR3 region has the DNA TGTGCCAGCAGCACCACAGGGACAGATACGCAGTATTTT.

There are a few counts of this clone. The chain is built from TRBV18 and TRBJ2-1; D unclear. V was shortened by 6 bases and J by 5 bases, with 8 bases between the two germline ends. Germline CDR1 KGHSH, CDR2 LQKENI. The length of the CDR3 is 12 residues. CDR3 sequence: CASSQLDNEQFF. The CDR3 DNA is TGTGCCAGCTCGCAACTGGACAATGAGCAGTTCTTC.

This rearrangement joins TRBV19 to TRBJ1-4; 8 nucleotides agree with TRBD1. Trimming removed 4 bases from V and 0 bases from J; junction bases left unmatched: 1. Germline CDR1 is LNHDA and CDR2 is SQIVND (reference sequence). CDR3 size: 15 residues. CDR3 DNA: TGTGCCAGTAGTACACAGGGGGCAACTAATGAAAAACTGTTTTTT. Amino acid sequence: CASSTQGATNEKLFF.

The V gene is TRBV21-1, the J gene TRBJ1-5; the table gives TRBD1 as D, unverified against the DNA. TRBV21-1 is designated a pseudogene. This CDR3 comprises 21 residues. This CDR3 is CASQTPGQRSELQYSNQPQHF. DNA of the CDR3: TGTGCCAGCCAGACCCCGGGACAACGGAGTGAGCTGCAGTATAGCAATCAGCCCCAGCATTTT.